The sequence of this T cell receptor (beta chain) was determined in a study of CD8 T cells in Susac syndrome. Germline values: CDR1 LGHNA, CDR2 YSLEER. The CDR3 totals 14 residues. V lost 1 base to trimming and J lost 2 bases, with 8 bases between them. With regard to this clonotype: The antigen remains unidentified.

Reverse transcription of about 0.45 to 1 ug RNA used random hexamers. An immunoSEQ multiplex PCR generated amplified TCR beta CDR3 products spanning 54 Vbeta and 13 Jbeta. Each CDR3 protein gets one entry after TCRdb re-called the immunoSEQ multiplex PCR reads with MiXCR. The data hold about 300,000 distinct CDR3 sequences, with about 89% observed a single time. Sequencing targeted TCR beta in blood CD8+ and CD4+ T cells. In the multiple sclerosis control group, patients were treatment-naive and had stable or active relapsing-remitting disease. Study-level points and caveats: As acknowledged by the study, its TCR sequencing and HLA analysis included a relatively small number of individuals.

The chain employs TRBV4-3 and TRBJ2-5, with D perhaps matching TRBD1 (5 bases). The sequence was obtained from a human donor with multiple sclerosis. Sequencing was done on a sample of CD8+ T cells from PBMCs. The CDR3 bases are TGCGCCAGCAGCCAAGTTCAGGGTCAAGAGACCCAGTACTTC. As protein: CASSQVQGQETQYF.